Listed below are T cell receptor beta chains from one sample, sequenced in a study of blood T cell repertoires in COVID-19. The assay was immunoSEQ multiplex PCR, and TCRdb's table has in-frame clones only and misses some. The sample contains 200,000 to 300,000 clones, around 84% of which appear only once. Sequenced input: peripheral blood. The origin of the receptors is a woman between 55 and 75 years old with COVID-19, enrolled during active disease. CDR3s leave out the opening cysteine and the closing phenylalanine or tryptophan.

V	J	CDR3
TRBV6-2/TRBV6-3	TRBJ1-4	ASSYPSGGGEKLF
TRBV6-2/TRBV6-3	TRBJ2-3	ASSYWASSDTQY
TRBV4-1	TRBJ1-1	ASSQQTGGDTEAF
TRBV7-8	TRBJ1-2	ASSLAPDRGGGYT
TRBV11-2	TRBJ1-6	ASSLGGMGSPLH
TRBV6-5	TRBJ1-3	ASSYDRGGNTIY
TRBV6-2/TRBV6-3	TRBJ1-1	ASSFTGLNTEAF
TRBV11-2	TRBJ1-2	ASSLDRLNYGYT
TRBV27	TRBJ2-6	ASSSAGAGANVLT
TRBV9	TRBJ1-3	ASSQTLSDSGNTIY
TRBV30	TRBJ2-7	AWSQGHEQY
TRBV7-2	TRBJ1-2	ASSLVTYRGRPNYGYT
TRBV2	TRBJ2-2	ASRGDRADTGELF
TRBV28	TRBJ2-1	ASSPPSGTGVSYNEQF
TRBV7-9	TRBJ2-3	ASSLLTAPERETQY
TRBV11-1	TRBJ2-1	ASSLTRAQTNEQF
TRBV6-2/TRBV6-3	TRBJ2-3	ASSHRTGGDTQY
TRBV13	TRBJ2-1	ASSSSGGRDEQF
TRBV21-1	TRBJ2-7	ASRKRGTGGYEQY
TRBV28	TRBJ1-6	ASSLPRGGNYNSPLH
TRBV7-8	TRBJ2-4	ASSSGTGGINQLAKNIQY
TRBV6-5	TRBJ1-1	ASSYGAGRDQAF
TRBV6-5	TRBJ1-1	ASSYSAGPTEAF
TRBV7-9	TRBJ2-7	ASSLGTVSSYEQY
TRBV5-4	TRBJ2-2	ASSLPGLNGELF
TRBV29-1	TRBJ2-1	SVVTTRYNEQF
TRBV5-4	TRBJ1-1	ASSLGRVRVGSEAF
TRBV20-1	TRBJ2-1	SARVSEQF
TRBV12-3/TRBV12-4	TRBJ1-2	ASRPGGTDGYT
TRBV2	TRBJ2-6	ASNRRTAGANVLT
TRBV27	TRBJ2-5	ASSLSSLETQY